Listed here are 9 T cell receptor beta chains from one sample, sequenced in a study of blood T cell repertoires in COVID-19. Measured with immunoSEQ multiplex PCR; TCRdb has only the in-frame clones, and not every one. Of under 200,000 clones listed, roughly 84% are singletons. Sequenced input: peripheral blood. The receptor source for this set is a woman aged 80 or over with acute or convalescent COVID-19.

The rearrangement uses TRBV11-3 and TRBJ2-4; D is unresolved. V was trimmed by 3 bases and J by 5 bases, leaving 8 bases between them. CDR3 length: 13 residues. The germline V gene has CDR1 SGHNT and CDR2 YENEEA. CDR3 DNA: TGTGCCAGCAGCTTGGCGGAAGAAAACATTCAGTACTTC. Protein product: CASSLAEENIQYF.

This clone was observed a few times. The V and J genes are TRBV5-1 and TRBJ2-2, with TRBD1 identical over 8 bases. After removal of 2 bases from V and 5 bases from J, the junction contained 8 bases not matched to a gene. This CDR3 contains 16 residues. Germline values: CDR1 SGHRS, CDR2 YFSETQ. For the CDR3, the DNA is TGCGCCAGCAGCTTATTCCAGGGGGCTGGGACCGGGGAGCTGTTTTTT. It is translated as CASSLFQGAGTGELFF. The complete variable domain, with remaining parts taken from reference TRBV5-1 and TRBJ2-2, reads KAGVTQTPRYLIKTRGQQVTLSCSPISGHRSVSWYQQTPGQGLQFLFEYFSETQRNKGNFPGRFSGRQFSNSRSEMNVSTLELGDSALYLCASSLFQGAGTGELFFGEGSRLTVL.

The CDR3 loop is CASSSLPEAFNQPQHF. CDR3 nucleotide sequence: TGTGCCAGCAGCTCATTACCCGAAGCCTTCAATCAGCCCCAGCATTTT. The chain is built from TRBV12-1 and TRBJ1-5. TRBV12-1 is marked as a pseudogene. CDR3 length equals 16 residues.

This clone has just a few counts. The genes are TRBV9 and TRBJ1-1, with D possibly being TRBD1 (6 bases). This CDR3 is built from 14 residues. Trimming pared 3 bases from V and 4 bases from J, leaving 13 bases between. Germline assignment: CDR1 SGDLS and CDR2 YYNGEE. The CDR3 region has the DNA TGTGCCAGCAGCGGAAAGACAGGCCCCACTGAAGCTTTCTTT. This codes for CASSGKTGPTEAFF. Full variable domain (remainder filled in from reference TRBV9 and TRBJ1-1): DSGVTQTPKHLITATGQRVTLRCSPRSGDLSVYWYQQSLDQGLQFLIQYYNGEERAKGNILERFSAQQFPDLHSELNLSSLELGDSALYFCASSGKTGPTEAFFGQGTRLTVV.

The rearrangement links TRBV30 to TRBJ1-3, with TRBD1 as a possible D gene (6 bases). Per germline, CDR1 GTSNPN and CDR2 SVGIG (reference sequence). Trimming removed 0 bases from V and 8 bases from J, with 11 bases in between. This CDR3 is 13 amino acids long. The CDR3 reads CAWSVGGADTIYF. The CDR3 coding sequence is TGTGCCTGGAGTGTAGGGGGGGCAGACACCATATATTTT. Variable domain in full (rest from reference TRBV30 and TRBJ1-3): SQTIHQWPATLVQPVGSPLSLECTVEGTSNPNLYWYRQAAGRGLQLLFYSVGIGQISSEVPQNLSASRPQDRQFILSSKKLLLSDSGFYLCAWSVGGADTIYFGEGSWLTVV.

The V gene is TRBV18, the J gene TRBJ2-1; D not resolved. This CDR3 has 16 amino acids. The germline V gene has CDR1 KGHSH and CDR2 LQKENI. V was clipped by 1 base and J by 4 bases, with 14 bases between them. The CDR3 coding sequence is TGTGCCAGCTCACCACGAGTAGTGTCTACGTACAATGAGCAGTTCTTC. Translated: CASSPRVVSTYNEQFF.

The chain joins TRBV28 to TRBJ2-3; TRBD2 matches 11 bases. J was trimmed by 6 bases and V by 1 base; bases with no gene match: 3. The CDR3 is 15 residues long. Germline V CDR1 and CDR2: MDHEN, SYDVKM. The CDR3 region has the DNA TGTGCCAGCAGTTTATCTAGCGGGAGGAGTGATACGCAGTATTTT. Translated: CASSLSSGRSDTQYF.

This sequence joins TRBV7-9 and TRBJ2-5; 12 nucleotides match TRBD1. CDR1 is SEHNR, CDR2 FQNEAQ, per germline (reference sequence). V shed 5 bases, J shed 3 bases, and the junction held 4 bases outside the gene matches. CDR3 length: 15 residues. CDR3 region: CASSGGTGGEETQYF. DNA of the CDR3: TGTGCCAGCAGCGGAGGGACAGGGGGCGAAGAGACCCAGTACTTC. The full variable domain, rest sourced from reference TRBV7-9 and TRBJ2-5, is DTGVSQNPRHKITKRGQNVTFRCDPISEHNRLYWYRQTLGQGPEFLTYFQNEAQLEKSRLLSDRFSAERPKGSFSTLEIQRTEQGDSAMYLCASSGGTGGEETQYFGPGTRLLVL.

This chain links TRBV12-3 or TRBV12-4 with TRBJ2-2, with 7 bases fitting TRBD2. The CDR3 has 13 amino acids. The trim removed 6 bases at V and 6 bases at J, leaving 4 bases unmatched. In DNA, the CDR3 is TGTGCCAGCAGCATGACTAGCCCCGGGGAGCTGTTTTTT. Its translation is CASSMTSPGELFF.